This T cell receptor (beta chain) was observed in a study of OX40 agonist ivuxolimab in advanced cancers. TCRdb's copy holds only in-frame clones and misses some; the assay was immunoSEQ multiplex PCR. The table has 43,000 or so clones, around 77% seen once. Germline-derived CDR1 and CDR2 are KGHSH and LQKENI. The CDR3 consists of 18 residues. V dropped 5 bases and J dropped 2 bases, with 24 bases sitting between them. The source is an adult with an advanced solid tumor such as melanoma, head and neck, liver or kidney cancer. The sample was CD4+ or CD8+ T cells sorted from blood, taken in a trial of the OX40 agonist ivuxolimab. The rearrangement links TRBV18 to TRBJ1-2; possibly TRBD1 for D (5 bases). For the CDR3, the DNA is TGTGCCAGCTCAGCTGGGACCGACCTGAAGAATCGAAACTATGGCTACACCTTC. Residues: CASSAGTDLKNRNYGYTF.